This record concerns one T cell receptor (beta chain) sequence. These data are taken from a study of blood T cell repertoires in COVID-19. Study-wide context: Researchers got acute and convalescent COVID-19 samples from the United States, Italy and Spain. T cells, B-cell-depleted T cells, or PBMCs provided the cDNA or gDNA that served as material.

Using immunoSEQ multiplex PCR, the repertoire was profiled, and TCRdb retains in-frame clones only, with some absent. Of a few hundred thousand clones listed, less than 90% are singletons. Germline V gene data show CDR1 as MDHEN and CDR2 as SYDVKM. V lost 6 bases, J lost 4 bases, and 12 bases stayed unmatched. This CDR3 has 16 residues. Seattle-derived patients entered the study during active infection and were followed longitudinally. The genes are TRBV28 and TRBJ1-5, with 7 bases that match TRBD1. Sequenced material: peripheral blood. The sequence was collected from a woman of 80 years or more with COVID-19, enrolled during active disease. CDR3 protein: CASSRSGQPINQPQHF. The CDR3 nucleotides read TGTGCCAGCAGCCGGTCGGGACAGCCTATTAATCAGCCCCAGCATTTT.